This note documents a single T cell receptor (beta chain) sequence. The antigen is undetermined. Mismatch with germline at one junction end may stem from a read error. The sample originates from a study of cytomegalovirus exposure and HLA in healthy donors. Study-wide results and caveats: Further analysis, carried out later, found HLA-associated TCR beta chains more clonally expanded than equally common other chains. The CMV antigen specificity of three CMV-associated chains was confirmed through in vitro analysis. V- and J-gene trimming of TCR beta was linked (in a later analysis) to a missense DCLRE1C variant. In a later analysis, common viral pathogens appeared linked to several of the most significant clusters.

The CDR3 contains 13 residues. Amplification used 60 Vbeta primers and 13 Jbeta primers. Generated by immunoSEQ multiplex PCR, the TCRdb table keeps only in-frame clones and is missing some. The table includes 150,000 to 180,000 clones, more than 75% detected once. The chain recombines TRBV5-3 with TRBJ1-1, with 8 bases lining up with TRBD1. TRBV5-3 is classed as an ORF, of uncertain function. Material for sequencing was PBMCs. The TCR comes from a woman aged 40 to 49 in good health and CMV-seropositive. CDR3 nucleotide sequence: TGTGCCAGAAGCTTGGAGGGGCGGACAGGGAGGAAGTTT. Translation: CARSLEGRTGRKF.